The 8 T cell receptor beta chains in this list originate from one sample, sequenced in a study of OX40 agonist ivuxolimab in advanced cancers. Generated by immunoSEQ multiplex PCR, the TCRdb table keeps only in-frame clones and is missing some. Altogether about 74,000 clones are present, roughly 80% being singletons, with the ten largest covering 2.1%. The sequencing here drew on CD4+ or CD8+ T cells sorted from blood, taken in a trial of the OX40 agonist ivuxolimab. The receptors were gathered from an adult with an advanced solid tumor such as melanoma, head and neck, liver or kidney cancer.

This chain links TRBV10-3 with TRBJ2-2; D may correspond to TRBD1 or TRBD2 (5 bases each). Germline values: CDR1 ENHRY, CDR2 SYGVKD. This CDR3 has 14 residues. Trimming pared 3 bases from V and 6 bases from J, leaving 11 bases between. In DNA, the CDR3 is TGTGCCATCAGTGATCGGGACGGGCCCGGGGAGCTGTTTTTT. Translation: CAISDRDGPGELFF.

V gene TRBV28 combines with J gene TRBJ2-1; D may correspond to TRBD1 or TRBD2 (5 bases each). The germline V gene has CDR1 MDHEN and CDR2 SYDVKM. CDR3 length equals 14 residues. Trimming removed 3 bases from V and 6 bases from J, with 12 bases in between. Here the CDR3 reads CASSFSGPRNEQFF. CDR3 sequence (DNA): TGTGCCAGCAGTTTTTCGGGGCCTCGCAATGAGCAGTTCTTC.

The rearrangement uses TRBV9 and TRBJ2-5; 9 nucleotides align to TRBD1. CDR3 length: 15 amino acids. V was clipped by 3 bases and J by 5 bases; unmatched bases: 8. Germline loops: CDR1 SGDLS, CDR2 YYNGEE. The CDR3 spells CASSATGGFWETQYF. In nucleotides, the CDR3 is TGTGCCAGCAGCGCTACAGGGGGCTTTTGGGAGACCCAGTACTTC. Based on the CDR3 plus reference TRBV9 and TRBJ2-5, the full variable domain is DSGVTQTPKHLITATGQRVTLRCSPRSGDLSVYWYQQSLDQGLQFLIQYYNGEERAKGNILERFSAQQFPDLHSELNLSSLELGDSALYFCASSATGGFWETQYFGPGTRLLVL.

In the case of this clone: The sample carries other DNA sequences with the same CDR3. The chain has TRBV5-1 and TRBJ1-3, with 8 nucleotides matching TRBD1. The CDR3 length is 19 residues. Germline CDR1 SGHRS, CDR2 YFSETQ. V dropped 1 base and J dropped 5; count of bases not matched to a gene: 17. Here the CDR3 reads CASSLSQLGQGAIRNTIYF. The CDR3 DNA sequence: TGCGCCAGCAGCTTGTCTCAGCTCGGGCAGGGGGCGATAAGAAACACCATATATTTT.

This chain links TRBV10-3 with TRBJ2-1, with TRBD1 matching 7 bases. This CDR3 has 16 residues. Unmatched junction bases numbered 4, after V lost 2 bases and J lost 0 bases. CDR1 and CDR2 from the germline V gene are ENHRY and SYGVKD. CDR3 sequence (DNA): TGTGCCATCAGTGAGCCGACAGGGAGCTCCTACAATGAGCAGTTCTTC. This encodes CAISEPTGSSYNEQFF.

The chain is built from TRBV7-3 and TRBJ2-7, with D unresolved. In germline, CDR1 is SGHTA, CDR2 FQGTGA. Trimming left V 5 bases short and J 6 bases short, with 20 bases between. This CDR3 has 15 residues. The CDR3 sequence: CASSPQAGVGGEQYF. For the CDR3, the DNA is TGTGCCAGCAGCCCCCAAGCCGGAGTCGGCGGCGAGCAGTACTTC.

J is TRBJ2-7 and V is TRBV18; either TRBD1 or TRBD2 may supply D (5 bases each). Germline V gene data show CDR1 as KGHSH and CDR2 as LQKENI. This CDR3 has 14 residues. The V end was cut by 3 bases, the J end by 3 bases, with 12 bases between. The CDR3 spells CASSPRGRGYEQYF. As DNA, the CDR3 is TGTGCCAGCTCACCTCGGGGCCGAGGCTACGAGCAGTACTTC.

The chain employs TRBV19 and TRBJ1-4; TRBD1 matches 7 bases. CDR3 length equals 16 residues. Germline V gene lookup returns CDR1 LNHDA and CDR2 SQIVND (reference sequence). The ends lost 1 base at V and 7 bases at J; junction bases unmatched: 9. The chain's CDR3 is CASSIAGQARGEKLFF. CDR3 nucleotide sequence: TGTGCCAGTAGTATAGCCGGACAGGCCCGAGGTGAAAAACTGTTTTTT.